These T cell receptor beta chains were read from a single sample in a study of T cell responses to AZD1222 COVID-19 vaccine. TCRdb keeps only in-frame clones here, not all; method: immunoSEQ multiplex PCR. Found here are 100,000 to 120,000 clones, 70% to 90% of them singletons; the top ten hold about 3%. The source material was peripheral blood, sampled on day 0 of AZD1222 vaccination. These receptors all stem from an adult in good health. The CDR3 runs from the conserved cysteine through the conserved F or W. The order of the fields is clone size, V gene, J gene, CDR3 protein. A row's size may be missing; if present it is once, few, many or a size class.

NA	TRBV11-2	TRBJ2-7	CASSGGEIMELSSYEQYF
NA	TRBV7-9	TRBJ1-5	CASSFTGAVSNQPQHF
NA	TRBV12-3/TRBV12-4	TRBJ1-3	CASRLSAGNTIYF
NA	TRBV5-4	TRBJ1-4	CASSSDRVAEKLFF
NA	TRBV4-3	TRBJ2-7	CASSPTRGQGAGEQYF
NA	TRBV28	TRBJ1-1	CASSSPPGGTEAFF
few	TRBV14	TRBJ1-2	CASSPGQHYGYTF
NA	TRBV7-2	TRBJ2-3	CASSLGVGGSDTQYF
once	TRBV4-1	TRBJ2-1	CASSQEFREYNEQFF
NA	TRBV11-2	TRBJ2-1	CASSHYRGRGGEQFF
NA	TRBV28	TRBJ1-1	CASSVERLNTEAFF
NA	TRBV19	TRBJ1-5	CASSRREGNQPQHF
NA	TRBV11-2	TRBJ1-4	CASSLGQGYEKLFF
NA	TRBV29-1	TRBJ2-5	CSVEIGKRETQYF
once	TRBV24-1	TRBJ2-3	CATSVRADTQYF
NA	TRBV5-4	TRBJ2-5	CASSFPSGAQETQYF
NA	TRBV18	TRBJ1-2	CASSDTETFYGYTF
NA	TRBV19	TRBJ2-2	CASYTGPNTGELFF
NA	TRBV19	TRBJ1-4	CASSNWALSNEKLFF
NA	TRBV28	TRBJ2-7	CASSPPGKGYEQYF
NA	TRBV7-9	TRBJ2-2	CASSTRRANTGELFF
once	TRBV5-1	TRBJ1-3	CASKSDSGNTIYF
NA	TRBV6-6	TRBJ2-7	CASSYWQGEGEQYF